This TCR beta chain is from a study of T-cell memory formation after mild COVID-19. Study as a whole: The two donors had largely donor-specific TCR clusters.

General study points: Cross-reactive memory seemingly joined, as some responding clones were found in pre-infection memory. From day 15 to 85, contracting clones were balanced between CD4 and CD8, whereas later expanders leaned toward CD4+.

UMIs and sample barcodes were carried by the TCR alpha and TCR beta cDNA libraries that 5'RACE produced using constant-segment primers. MiXCR, applied by TCRdb to the 5' RACE reads, yields one record per CDR3 protein. The table lists around 320,000 distinct CDR3 sequences, 25% to 30% of them singletons, with 13% in the top ten. This clonotype was picked up a small number of times. The antigen is not known. CDR1 and CDR2 from the germline V gene are SNHLY and FYNNEI. V lost 7 bases, J lost 6 bases, and 5 bases lay in between. This CDR3 has 10 residues. This sequence joins TRBV2 and TRBJ2-3; D not certain. The sample comprised PBMCs or a T cell subset sorted from them (not recorded which). This TCR derives from an adult woman who had mild COVID-19 (a few samples of this study predate the infection). Cell type and time point are not known. The CDR3 DNA is TGTGCCAGCAATAGGGATACGCAGTATTTT. This encodes CASNRDTQYF.